This is a list of T cell receptor beta chains from one sample in a study of monozygotic twins with inflammatory bowel disease. TCRdb re-called the 5' RACE reads; one entry per CDR3 protein, DNA not given. The sample table includes approximately 300,000 distinct CDR3 sequences. The sample was blood. Receptors originate from a human donor with ulcerative colitis or Crohn's disease, or a healthy co-twin of an affected twin (not recorded which). The CDR3 runs from the conserved cysteine through the conserved F or W.

J: TRBJ2-2
V: TRBV7-3
CDR3: CASSPNRENTGELFF

J: TRBJ2-7
V: TRBV28
CDR3: CASSFLTGRGKNEQYF

J: TRBJ2-5
V: TRBV6-5
CDR3: CASSYSGSKETQYF

J: TRBJ1-1
V: TRBV5-1
CDR3: CASSFPGPEAFF

J: TRBJ2-3
V: TRBV18
CDR3: CASSREIPDTQYF

J: TRBJ2-2
V: TRBV9
CDR3: CASSVVHDSKGELFF

J: TRBJ1-1
V: TRBV2
CDR3: CASRLDRLNTEAFF

J: TRBJ1-6
V: TRBV3-1
CDR3: CASHERGGYNSPLHF

J: TRBJ2-7
V: TRBV4-2
CDR3: CASSQHRDNSYEQYF

J: TRBJ1-6
V: TRBV7-2
CDR3: CASSSGTTPLHF

J: TRBJ2-5
V: TRBV10-3
CDR3: CAILSEYQETQYF

J: TRBJ2-2
V: TRBV2
CDR3: CASEPRQELFF

J: TRBJ2-7
V: TRBV7-2
CDR3: CASSSEAGSHYEQYF

J: TRBJ2-1
V: TRBV10-2
CDR3: CASSVSSGVANEQFF

J: TRBJ2-3
V: TRBV7-3
CDR3: CASSLSLSGVTDTQYF

J: TRBJ1-2
V: TRBV4-2
CDR3: CASSQVAGAILYGYTF

J: TRBJ2-3
V: TRBV2
CDR3: CASSEVPTGLTITDTQYF